The rows below give T cell receptor beta chains drawn from one sample of a study of T cells in Graves' hyperthyroidism and ophthalmopathy. TCRdb re-derived calls from the multiplex PCR reads in MiXCR, one entry per CDR3 protein. There are some 460,000 distinct CDR3 sequences in the sample; 15% to 17% occur only once, and 12% to 15% lies in the top ten. Sequencing was carried out using blood. These receptors were taken from a woman aged 18-30 years with Graves' hyperthyroidism. Both conserved end residues are part of each CDR3. Fields, in order: V gene, J gene, CDR3 protein.

TRBV12-3/TRBV12-4	TRBJ1-1	CASTRQGTVILSTEAFF
TRBV6-1	TRBJ1-4	CASRKTGLQNEKLFF
TRBV12-3/TRBV12-4	TRBJ2-1	CASSPLVYNEQFF
TRBV5-1	TRBJ2-7	CASSLVLSPGQRSYEQYF
TRBV27	TRBJ1-1	CASSLNSMSEAFF
TRBV9	TRBJ2-1	CASSVDGPSYNEQFF
TRBV24-1	TRBJ1-5	CATKGSNDQPQHF
TRBV5-5	TRBJ2-1	CASSLVGGRSNEQFF
TRBV6-1	TRBJ1-2	CASRQGTYGYTF
TRBV28	TRBJ2-7	CASRAQGTEQYF
TRBV15	TRBJ1-4	CATTRGPDNEKLFF
TRBV29-1	TRBJ2-1	CSVVLNTWTDHNEQFF
TRBV20-1	TRBJ2-7	CSAREGLAGYYEQYF
TRBV27	TRBJ1-2	CASSLSLGDSYTF
TRBV28	TRBJ2-1	CASSLFRSRNEQFF
TRBV7-8	TRBJ1-5	CASSLDGTSNQPQHF
TRBV6-2/TRBV6-3	TRBJ2-1	CASSYSPYNEQFF
TRBV27	TRBJ2-2	CASSGPGLWTGLNTGELFF
TRBV13	TRBJ1-4	CASSLGRGLFF
TRBV24-1	TRBJ2-1	CATGENEQFF
TRBV28	TRBJ2-7	CASSPSGSRYEQYF
TRBV5-6	TRBJ2-5	CASSSGRETQYF
TRBV12-3/TRBV12-4	TRBJ2-7	CASSPWTKLYEQYF
TRBV24-1	TRBJ2-1	CATGVEGAILDEQFF
TRBV13	TRBJ2-3	CASSLFAGPSTDTQYF
TRBV6-2/TRBV6-3	TRBJ1-4	CASRSGRRAWITNEKLFF
TRBV28	TRBJ1-2	CASSKTGVNYGYTF
TRBV5-1	TRBJ1-1	CASSLEGMPPIEAFF
TRBV20-1	TRBJ1-1	CSASRQGRGTEAFF
TRBV5-1	TRBJ2-5	CASRNREPQETQYF
TRBV3-1	TRBJ2-1	CASSQGTSLSEQFF
TRBV11-2	TRBJ2-1	CASSLVGGRALGNEQFF
TRBV5-1	TRBJ2-7	CASRRSGTSGSTYEQYF
TRBV4-1	TRBJ2-7	CASSLNGQGASYEQYF
TRBV20-1	TRBJ2-1	CSAWTSGRALEQFF
TRBV28	TRBJ1-2	CASTDRGKGYTF
TRBV12-3/TRBV12-4	TRBJ1-1	CASSPLTGGYTEAFF
TRBV12-5	TRBJ1-1	CASGLPRVRDKNTEAFF
TRBV18	TRBJ2-7	CASSPETGKTYEQYF
TRBV6-2/TRBV6-3	TRBJ1-1	CASSINRANTEAFF
TRBV19	TRBJ1-1	CASSARQGGFRITEAFF
TRBV3-2	TRBJ1-4	CASKKNSRSPTNEKLFF
TRBV6-1	TRBJ2-1	CASSPRQGGGEQFF
TRBV20-1	TRBJ1-2	CSASFGGDGYTF
TRBV7-2	TRBJ2-1	CASSPRTSSNEQFF
TRBV15	TRBJ2-7	CATSRDLGTGHHEQYF
TRBV10-3	TRBJ1-2	CASEGQDANYGYTF
TRBV12-3/TRBV12-4	TRBJ2-1	CASSLTGERGGNEQFF
TRBV28	TRBJ2-1	CASREPERELTYNEQFF
TRBV7-9	TRBJ1-2	CASSLPRQGPSLFFYGYTF